The next 23 T cell receptor beta chains were all read from a single sample in a study of control samples from healthy donors and cancer patients. Assay used: immunoSEQ multiplex PCR; TCRdb lists only in-frame clones, some missing. The data hold some 17,000 clones, with 85% to 90% observed a single time. Sequenced sample: PBMCs. These receptors originate from a man aged 60 to 69 with head and neck cancer.

The rearrangement uses TRBV11-2 and TRBJ2-3; D is perhaps TRBD1 (6 bases). Germline CDR1 and CDR2: SGHAT and FQNNGV. The CDR3 covers 13 residues. Trimming removed 0 bases from V and 6 bases from J, with 7 bases in between. DNA of the CDR3: TGTGCCAGCAGCTTAGACAGGGGTGATACGCAGTATTTT. It specifies CASSLDRGDTQYF.

The CDR3 DNA reads as TGTGCCAGCAGCTTGGGACAGAATAGCAATCAGCCCCAGCATTTT. This gives the protein CASSLGQNSNQPQHF. This sequence joins TRBV7-9 and TRBJ1-5; 7 bases align to TRBD1. CDR3 size: 15 residues. In germline, CDR1 is SEHNR, CDR2 FQNEAQ (reference sequence). The V segment lost 3 bases and the J segment 0 bases; nucleotides outside the gene matches: 2.

This clone is a singleton in its sample. CDR3 DNA sequence: TGCGCCAGCAGCTCAGGACAGGGCTTCTACAATGAGCAGTTCTTC. Encoded protein: CASSSGQGFYNEQFF. The rearrangement uses TRBV5-1 and TRBJ2-1; 8 bases are shared with TRBD1. CDR3 length equals 15 residues. The J segment lost 3 bases and the V segment lost 3 bases, leaving 5 bases of the junction unmatched. Germline values: CDR1 SGHRS, CDR2 YFSETQ.

This chain connects TRBV9 to TRBJ1-2, with 7 nucleotides matching TRBD1. The J segment lost 4 bases and the V segment lost 4 bases, leaving 4 bases of the junction unmatched. The CDR3 consists of 13 residues. Germline V gene lookup returns CDR1 SGDLS and CDR2 YYNGEE. CDR3 bases: TGTGCCAGCAGCACCCGACAGGGCTATGGCTACACCTTC. Amino acids: CASSTRQGYGYTF.

The chain has TRBV7-9 and TRBJ2-5; 8 bases map to TRBD2. Germline V gives CDR1 SEHNR, CDR2 FQNEAQ (reference sequence). The V gene end was trimmed by 0 bases and the J gene end by 5 bases; junction bases not matched to a gene: 2. The length of the CDR3 is 14 residues. The CDR3 sequence: CASSLASGVETQYF. CDR3 DNA: TGTGCCAGCAGCTTAGCTAGCGGGGTTGAGACCCAGTACTTC.

The chain combines TRBV19 with TRBJ1-6; D perhaps matches TRBD1 (6 bases). V was clipped by 10 bases and J by 0 bases, with 13 bases between them. The CDR3 has 15 amino acids. The germline CDR1 and CDR2 sequences are LNHDA and SQIVND (reference sequence). In nucleotides, the CDR3 is TGTGCCACCAACGACAGGACCTCCTATAATTCACCCCTCCACTTT. It encodes CATNDRTSYNSPLHF.

This chain connects TRBV19 to TRBJ2-5, with 8 bases matching TRBD1. Trimming removed 4 bases from V and 5 bases from J; junction bases left unmatched: 9. This CDR3 region has 15 residues. Germline CDR1 is LNHDA and CDR2 is SQIVND (reference sequence). The CDR3 region is CASSSGTGLRETQYF. CDR3 sequence (DNA): TGTGCCAGTAGTAGCGGGACAGGCCTGAGGGAGACCCAGTACTTC.

V usage is TRBV5-4 and J usage is TRBJ1-4; TRBD1 matches 8 bases. Trimming took 3 bases from V and 6 from J; bases not matched to a gene: 7. The CDR3 is made up of 15 amino acids. Germline V gives CDR1 SGHNT, CDR2 YYREEE (reference sequence). The CDR3 coding sequence is TGTGCCAGCAGCTATCAGGGGGCCGGGGATGAAAAACTGTTTTTT. As protein: CASSYQGAGDEKLFF.

This chain uses TRBV5-1 with TRBJ2-3, with D perhaps matching TRBD2 (6 bases). CDR1 and CDR2 (germline): SGHRS, YFSETQ. The CDR3 contains 16 residues. V was trimmed by 0 bases and J by 6 bases, leaving 17 bases between them. The CDR3 spells CASSLGALAPGDTQYF. The CDR3 bases are TGCGCCAGCAGCTTGGGGGCCCTAGCGCCGGGTGATACGCAGTATTTT.

The chain joins TRBV5-1 to TRBJ2-2; 7 bases are shared with TRBD2. V lost 0 bases to trimming and J lost 2 bases; unmatched junction nucleotides: 13. Germline values: CDR1 SGHRS, CDR2 YFSETQ. The CDR3 has 19 residues. Here the CDR3 reads CASSLEIWAGEVNTGELFF. In DNA, the CDR3 is TGCGCCAGCAGCTTGGAAATTTGGGCGGGGGAAGTTAACACCGGGGAGCTGTTTTTT. The whole variable domain, filled in from reference TRBV5-1 and TRBJ2-2, reads KAGVTQTPRYLIKTRGQQVTLSCSPISGHRSVSWYQQTPGQGLQFLFEYFSETQRNKGNFPGRFSGRQFSNSRSEMNVSTLELGDSALYLCASSLEIWAGEVNTGELFFGEGSRLTVL.

The J gene is TRBJ2-3, the V gene TRBV7-9; D call uncertain. The CDR3 runs 15 residues. Per germline, CDR1 SEHNR and CDR2 FQNEAQ (reference sequence). Deletions cut 1 base from V and 5 bases from J, with 13 bases between. CDR3 region: CASSLVSGPGDTQYF. In DNA, the CDR3 is TGTGCCAGCAGCTTAGTTAGTGGGCCTGGAGATACGCAGTATTTT. Together with reference TRBV7-9 and TRBJ2-3, the CDR3 gives the full variable domain: DTGVSQNPRHKITKRGQNVTFRCDPISEHNRLYWYRQTLGQGPEFLTYFQNEAQLEKSRLLSDRFSAERPKGSFSTLEIQRTEQGDSAMYLCASSLVSGPGDTQYFGPGTRLTVL.

This clone was found once. V is TRBV12-3 or TRBV12-4 and J is TRBJ1-2; D gene ambiguous. Between the trimmed V and J ends, which lost 6 bases and 4 bases, there was a span of 9 bases. The CDR3 contains 12 residues. As DNA, the CDR3 is TGTGCCAGCAGCCTAGCGGTCTATGGCTACACCTTC. This sequence encodes CASSLAVYGYTF.

V usage is TRBV12-5 and J usage is TRBJ2-1; D possibly corresponds to TRBD1 (5 bases). Germline V gene lookup returns CDR1 LGHNT and CDR2 FRNRAP. This CDR3 spans 13 amino acids. V was clipped by 7 bases and J by 7 bases, with 14 bases between them. CDR3 loop: CASAFGAANEQFF. CDR3 nucleotides: TGTGCTAGTGCATTTGGGGCGGCGAATGAGCAGTTCTTC. The whole variable domain, filled in from reference TRBV12-5 and TRBJ2-1, reads DARVTQTPRHKVTEMGQEVTMRCQPILGHNTVFWYRQTMMQGLELLAYFRNRAPLDDSGMPKDRFSAEMPDATLATLKIQPSEPRDSAVYFCASAFGAANEQFFGPGTRLTVL.

V gene TRBV6-2 or TRBV6-3 combines with J gene TRBJ2-1; 11 nucleotides line up with TRBD2. The CDR3 length is 17 residues. Trimming at V came to 6 bases and at J to 0 bases, leaving 7 bases not matched to a gene. From germline, CDR1 is MNHEY and CDR2 SVGEGT. CDR3 loop: CASSYVGTSGSYNEQFF. The CDR3 bases are TGTGCCAGCAGCTATGTCGGGACTAGCGGCTCCTACAATGAGCAGTTCTTC.

The chain joins TRBV27 to TRBJ2-7, with 9 bases aligning to TRBD1. This CDR3 comprises 15 residues. Germline V lookup: CDR1 MNHEY, CDR2 SMNVEV (reference sequence). J was trimmed by 4 bases and V by 5 bases; bases with no gene match: 9. CDR3 bases: TGTGCCAGCAGTAAAACAGGGGGCGAACAATACGAGCAGTACTTC. This sequence encodes CASSKTGGEQYEQYF.

The chain links TRBV7-9 to TRBJ2-1; D is uncertain. The CDR3 runs to 14 residues. Germline V gene lookup returns CDR1 SEHNR and CDR2 FQNEAQ (reference sequence). V lost 0 bases to trimming and J lost 1 base, with 4 bases between them. The CDR3 DNA sequence: TGTGCCAGCAGCTTAGCTACGTCCTACAATGAGCAGTTCTTC. It specifies CASSLATSYNEQFF. Based on the CDR3 plus reference TRBV7-9 and TRBJ2-1, the full variable domain is DTGVSQNPRHKITKRGQNVTFRCDPISEHNRLYWYRQTLGQGPEFLTYFQNEAQLEKSRLLSDRFSAERPKGSFSTLEIQRTEQGDSAMYLCASSLATSYNEQFFGPGTRLTVL.

This chain uses TRBV5-1 with TRBJ2-1, with D perhaps matching TRBD2 (5 bases). CDR1 SGHRS and CDR2 YFSETQ come from the germline V gene. This CDR3 is 14 amino acids long. V was clipped by 7 bases and J by 9 bases, with 20 bases between them. Here the CDR3 reads CASGSDPPRGEQFF. The CDR3 DNA reads as TGCGCCAGCGGATCGGATCCCCCTCGGGGTGAGCAGTTCTTC.

The genes are TRBV11-2 and TRBJ2-7; unclear D gene. The germline V and J ends were trimmed by 2 bases and 3 bases, with 8 bases remaining between them. CDR3 length: 13 amino acids. CDR1 is SGHAT and CDR2 is FQNNGV in the germline V gene. The CDR3 loop is CASSLTVGYEQYF. As DNA, the CDR3 is TGTGCCAGCAGCTTAACGGTCGGCTACGAGCAGTACTTC.

Concerning this clone itself: It is unclear where the CDR3 begins or ends on the DNA, so no DNA is shown, and the CDR3 is as TCRdb lists it. The gene calls are TRBV6-1 and TRBJ1-4. The germline V gene has CDR1 MNHNS and CDR2 SASEGT. The CDR3 has 15 residues if both end residues are counted. The CDR3 is CASSSSWATNEKLFF.

The chain employs TRBV3-1 (or the pseudogene TRBV3-2) and TRBJ2-1, with a weak D call TRBD2 (6 bases). Trimming shortened V by 2 bases and J by 1 base, and 9 bases separated the two germline ends. CDR1 is LGHDT, CDR2 YNNKEL, per germline (reference sequence). The CDR3 is 15 amino acids. In DNA form, the CDR3 reads TGTGCCAGCAGCCAAACGGGACTTTCCTACAATGAGCAGTTCTTC. Protein: CASSQTGLSYNEQFF.

This clone appeared once. The J gene is TRBJ1-1, the V gene TRBV4-1; TRBD1 agrees at 8 bases. With 1 base clipped from V and 4 bases from J, the junction kept 14 bases outside the gene matches. Germline CDR1 and CDR2: MGHRA and YSYEKL. This CDR3 is 18 amino acids long. Here the CDR3 reads CASSQGRARGRGGTEAFF. For the CDR3, the DNA is TGCGCCAGCAGCCAAGGTCGTGCCAGGGGGCGCGGGGGCACTGAAGCTTTCTTT.

The rearrangement links TRBV11-2 to TRBJ2-1, with a weak D call TRBD2 (5 bases). The germline V gene encodes CDR1 SGHAT and CDR2 FQNNGV. Trimming left V 5 bases short and J 8 bases short, with 19 bases between. The CDR3 covers 15 residues. The CDR3 reads CASSPGSAWRDEQFF. For the CDR3, the DNA is TGTGCCAGCAGCCCCGGGTCGGCCTGGCGGGATGAGCAGTTCTTC.

The chain uses TRBV5-6 and TRBJ1-5, with D possibly being TRBD1 (5 bases). V was shortened by 0 bases and J by 0 bases, with 7 bases between the two germline ends. The CDR3 length is 15 residues. Germline CDR1 is SGHDT and CDR2 is YYEEEE. The CDR3 sequence is CASSLGQTSNQPQHF. The CDR3 DNA reads TGTGCCAGCAGCTTGGGACAGACTAGCAATCAGCCCCAGCATTTT.